These T cell receptor beta chains were read from a single sample in a study of CD8 T cells in Susac syndrome. TCRdb re-analysed the immunoSEQ multiplex PCR reads in MiXCR, keeping a single row per CDR3 protein. The sample gives about 300,000 distinct CDR3 sequences, around 92% of which show up once; about 0.063% is in the top ten. The specimen sequenced was CD4+ T cells from PBMCs. These receptors came from a human donor with multiple sclerosis. The CDR3 runs from the conserved cysteine through the conserved F or W. A D gene is named only where the DNA matches it firmly. Size tells how often a clone was seen (once, few, many) or the class of an expanded clone, and some rows leave it out.

j_call | v_call | clone_size | d_call | cdr3_aa | cdr3_nt
TRBJ2-7 | TRBV10-3 | NA | NA | CAISEKTGAQNEQYF | TGTGCCATCAGTGAGAAAACGGGAGCCCAAAACGAGCAGTACTTC
TRBJ2-3 | TRBV2 | NA | NA | CASSGAGLRGDTQYF | TGTGCCAGCAGTGGGGCAGGACTGAGGGGAGATACGCAGTATTTT
TRBJ2-5 | TRBV12-3/TRBV12-4 | NA | NA | CASSRGWVGSQETQYF | TGTGCCAGCAGTCGGGGCTGGGTGGGAAGCCAAGAGACCCAGTACTTC
TRBJ1-1 | TRBV9 | NA | TRBD1 | CASSVGTGPPNTEAFF | TGTGCCAGCAGCGTGGGGACAGGCCCGCCGAACACTGAAGCTTTCTTT
TRBJ1-1 | TRBV20-1 | NA | NA | CSARDLPGTTNTEAFF | TGCAGTGCTAGAGATCTTCCGGGGACGACGAACACTGAAGCTTTCTTT
TRBJ2-2 | TRBV19 | NA | NA | CASTVAGAGELFF | TGTGCCAGTACCGTCGCAGGAGCCGGGGAGCTGTTTTTT
TRBJ2-3 | TRBV7-3 | NA | NA | CASSQAGGPPDTQYF | TGTGCCAGCAGTCAAGCCGGGGGGCCCCCAGATACGCAGTATTTT
TRBJ2-7 | TRBV6-2/TRBV6-3 | NA | TRBD2 | CASIERGGEYEQYF | TGTGCCAGCATCGAGCGGGGGGGCGAGTACGAGCAGTACTTC
TRBJ1-2 | TRBV2 | NA | NA | CASSAEEYGYTF | TGTGCCAGCAGTGCGGAGGAGTATGGCTACACCTTC
TRBJ2-6 | TRBV19 | NA | TRBD1 | CASSGQGAPRLGVPRGANVLTF | TGTGCCAGTAGTGGACAGGGGGCGCCCCGCTTAGGTGTCCCCCGCGGGGCCAACGTCCTGACTTTC
TRBJ1-5 | TRBV9 | once | NA | CASSAYIDSNQPQHF | TGTGCCAGCAGCGCATACATAGATAGCAATCAGCCCCAGCATTTT
TRBJ1-1 | TRBV29-1 | NA | NA | CSAGGGGGVNTEAFF | TGCAGCGCCGGTGGCGGGGGGGGCGTGAACACTGAAGCTTTCTTT
TRBJ2-1 | TRBV7-9 | NA | TRBD2 | CASSTPGAGEGFNEQFF | TGTGCCAGCAGCACCCCGGGAGCGGGGGAGGGCTTCAATGAGCAGTTCTTC
TRBJ2-2 | TRBV18 | NA | NA | CASSPSQPPNTGELFF | TGTGCCAGCTCACCTAGTCAGCCGCCGAACACCGGGGAGCTGTTTTTT
TRBJ1-3 | TRBV18 | NA | NA | CASSQGQSSGNTIYF | TGTGCCAGCTCACAAGGCCAGTCCTCTGGAAACACCATATATTTT
TRBJ1-5 | TRBV19 | NA | TRBD1 | CASSMEGQGGQPQHF | TGTGCCAGTAGTATGGAGGGACAGGGAGGTCAGCCCCAGCATTTT
TRBJ1-2 | TRBV5-1 | NA | NA | CASSPQARVGGYTF | TGCGCCAGCAGCCCCCAGGCGAGGGTCGGTGGCTACACCTTC
TRBJ1-4 | TRBV5-6 | NA | NA | CASSLGPGDEKLFF | TGTGCCAGCAGTCTAGGGCCAGGGGATGAAAAACTGTTTTTT
TRBJ2-1 | TRBV3-1 | NA | NA | CASRDYNEQFF | TGTGCCAGCAGGGACTACAATGAGCAGTTCTTC
TRBJ1-2 | TRBV18 | NA | NA | CASSPRGPRGGYGYTF | TGTGCCAGCTCACCACGAGGCCCCCGGGGTGGCTATGGCTACACCTTC
TRBJ2-1 | TRBV7-9 | once | TRBD2 | CASKLAGNNEQFF | TGTGCCAGCAAACTAGCGGGTAACAATGAGCAGTTCTTC
TRBJ2-1 | TRBV3-1 | NA | NA | CASSQGVGEQFF | TGTGCCAGCAGCCAGGGGGTGGGGGAGCAGTTCTTC
TRBJ2-3 | TRBV5-1 | NA | TRBD2 | CASSFPGLAIPDTQYF | TGCGCCAGCAGCTTTCCGGGACTAGCGATCCCAGATACGCAGTATTTT
TRBJ1-4 | TRBV14 | NA | NA | CASSPRGLTNEKLFF | TGTGCCAGCAGCCCCCGTGGGCTAACTAATGAAAAACTGTTTTTT
TRBJ2-1 | TRBV3-1 | NA | NA | CASSPSWGPRINEQFF | TGTGCCAGCAGCCCATCATGGGGGCCCCGGATTAATGAGCAGTTCTTC
TRBJ2-7 | TRBV4-3 | NA | NA | CASSQGRADYEQYF | TGCGCCAGCAGCCAAGGCAGGGCTGACTACGAGCAGTACTTC
TRBJ1-2 | TRBV6-5 | NA | TRBD1 | CASSYSEGALLSRGYTF | TGTGCCAGCAGTTACTCTGAGGGGGCGCTCCTATCGCGGGGCTACACCTTC
TRBJ2-4 | TRBV19 | NA | NA | CASSMRRGGDIQYF | TGTGCCAGTAGTATGCGTAGGGGTGGGGACATTCAGTACTTC
TRBJ1-4 | TRBV20-1 | NA | NA | CSARPPGRVGEKLFF | TGCAGTGCTAGACCCCCCGGGAGGGTGGGTGAAAAACTGTTTTTT
TRBJ1-2 | TRBV12-3/TRBV12-4 | NA | NA | CASSLRRGREAGYTF | TGTGCCAGCAGTTTAAGGAGGGGCAGGGAGGCTGGCTACACCTTC
TRBJ1-1 | TRBV20-1 | once | TRBD1 | CSAGDRGTGEAFF | TGCAGTGCTGGGGACAGGGGGACAGGTGAAGCTTTCTTT
TRBJ2-1 | TRBV30 | once | TRBD2 | CAWSRLAGVYNEQFF | TGTGCCTGGAGTCGGCTAGCGGGGGTCTACAATGAGCAGTTCTTC
TRBJ1-1 | TRBV12-3/TRBV12-4 | NA | NA | CASSRPTGVPEAFF | TGTGCCAGCAGCCGACCTACAGGAGTTCCTGAAGCTTTCTTT
TRBJ1-2 | TRBV7-2 | NA | NA | CASSLGGRGYGYTF | TGTGCCAGCAGCTTAGGGGGAAGAGGCTATGGCTACACCTTC
TRBJ2-3 | TRBV12-3/TRBV12-4 | NA | TRBD1 | CASKWDRAADTQYF | TGTGCCAGCAAATGGGACAGGGCCGCAGATACGCAGTATTTT
TRBJ2-3 | TRBV11-2 | NA | NA | CASSSRVSSTDTQYF | TGTGCCAGCAGCTCCAGGGTTTCTAGCACAGATACGCAGTATTTT
TRBJ2-7 | TRBV12-3/TRBV12-4 | NA | TRBD2 | CASSFNVLAGEQYF | TGTGCCAGCAGTTTCAATGTACTAGCGGGCGAGCAGTACTTC
TRBJ2-3 | TRBV5-4 | NA | NA | CASSAALGRYPDTQYF | TGTGCCAGCAGCGCCGCCCTGGGTCGGTACCCAGATACGCAGTATTTT
TRBJ2-2 | TRBV18 | NA | NA | CASSPPGHLTGELFF | TGTGCCAGCTCACCACCGGGCCACCTCACCGGGGAGCTGTTTTTT
TRBJ2-6 | TRBV30 | NA | NA | CAWSPTMNSGANVLTF | TGTGCCTGGAGTCCTACCATGAACTCTGGGGCCAACGTCCTGACTTTC
TRBJ2-2 | TRBV5-1 | NA | NA | CASSLGVTIGELFF | TGCGCCAGCAGCTTGGGGGTTACGATCGGGGAGCTGTTTTTT
TRBJ2-2 | TRBV14 | NA | TRBD2 | CASSQALLAGGNTGELFF | TGTGCCAGCAGCCAAGCCCTACTAGCGGGGGGAAACACCGGGGAGCTGTTTTTT
TRBJ2-7 | TRBV7-6 | NA | TRBD2 | CASSLGSGTSGYEQYF | TGTGCCAGCAGCTTAGGTTCCGGGACTAGCGGCTACGAGCAGTACTTC
TRBJ1-4 | TRBV6-1 | NA | TRBD1 | CASSGQGGHEKLFF | TGTGCCAGCAGCGGACAGGGGGGTCATGAAAAACTGTTTTTT
TRBJ1-4 | TRBV2 | NA | NA | CASLGFPNEKLFF | TGTGCCAGCCTGGGGTTTCCTAATGAAAAACTGTTTTTT
TRBJ2-7 | TRBV20-1 | NA | NA | CSARGNLRALGSYEQYF | TGCAGTGCTAGAGGAAACCTCAGGGCACTTGGCTCCTACGAGCAGTACTTC
TRBJ1-2 | TRBV18 | once | TRBD1 | CASSPPDRDYGYTF | TGTGCCAGCTCACCACCGGACAGGGACTATGGCTACACCTTC
TRBJ1-2 | TRBV9 | NA | TRBD1 | CASSGTGFNYGYTF | TGTGCCAGCAGCGGGACAGGATTTAACTATGGCTACACCTTC